One TCR beta chain is described in this entry. Germline V CDR1 and CDR2: LNHNV, YYDKDF (reference sequence). This CDR3 has 15 amino acids. Unmatched junction bases numbered 3, after V lost 0 bases and J lost 6 bases. The sample comes from a study of CD8 T cells in Susac syndrome. Reverse transcription of about 0.45 to 1 ug RNA was performed with random hexamers. In TCRdb, the immunoSEQ multiplex PCR reads were re-called with MiXCR into one record per CDR3 protein. The sample lists more than 40,000 distinct CDR3 sequences, 80% to 95% occurring once. The source material was CD8+ T cells from PBMCs. This chain connects TRBV15 to TRBJ2-2; 8 bases align to TRBD2. The clonotype comes from a human donor in good health. In DNA, the CDR3 is TGTGCCACCAGCAGAGAACGGGAGGGGCCCGGGGAGCTGTTTTTT. Its protein product is CATSREREGPGELFF.